A selection of T cell receptor beta chains follows, all from one sample in a study of cytomegalovirus exposure and HLA in healthy donors. Using immunoSEQ multiplex PCR, the repertoire was profiled, and TCRdb retains in-frame clones only, with some absent. Of 130,000 to 150,000 clones in the sample, 80% to 95% were seen once. Material for sequencing was PBMCs. The receptor set was obtained from a man younger than 35 in good health and CMV-seronegative. The CDR3 runs from the conserved cysteine through the conserved F or W. A D gene is named only where the DNA matches it firmly. Not all rows give a size; the values are once, few, many and, for expanded clones, a class.

V,size,J,D,CDR3,DNA
TRBV9,-,TRBJ2-3,TRBD1,CASSVEGGPLFSTDTQYF,TGTGCCAGCAGCGTAGAAGGGGGCCCCCTTTTCTCCACAGATACGCAGTATTTT
TRBV6-5,-,TRBJ1-2,-,CASSHINYGYTF,TGTGCCAGCAGTCACATTAACTATGGCTACACCTTC
TRBV13,-,TRBJ1-4,-,CASSLGLWGLTNEKLFF,TGTGCCAGCAGCTTAGGCCTTTGGGGGCTGACTAATGAAAAACTGTTTTTT
TRBV30,-,TRBJ2-2,-,CAWGNGVGDNTGELFF,TGTGCCTGGGGTAACGGAGTGGGAGATAATACCGGGGAGCTGTTTTTT
TRBV6-5,-,TRBJ1-2,-,CASSYSSVRNYGYTF,TGTGCCAGCAGTTACTCGAGCGTGCGAAACTATGGCTACACCTTC
TRBV5-1,-,TRBJ1-6,TRBD1,CASRDRGNSPLHF,TGCGCCAGCCGGGACAGGGGTAATTCACCCCTCCACTTT
TRBV5-6,-,TRBJ2-3,TRBD2,CASSLSASGGLTDTQYF,TGTGCCAGCAGCTTGAGCGCTAGCGGGGGACTCACAGATACGCAGTATTTT
TRBV19,-,TRBJ2-2,TRBD1,CASYPGQGASGELFF,TGTGCCAGTTATCCGGGACAGGGGGCGTCCGGGGAGCTGTTTTTT
TRBV6-4,-,TRBJ1-5,TRBD1,CASSPDRGGQPQHF,TGTGCCAGCAGTCCGGACAGGGGAGGGCAGCCCCAGCATTTT
TRBV7-8,-,TRBJ2-2,-,CASSLEPTGVNTGELFF,TGTGCCAGCAGCTTAGAACCCACGGGGGTGAACACCGGGGAGCTGTTTTTT
TRBV28,-,TRBJ1-4,-,CASSFVFGQSTTNEKLFF,TGTGCCAGCAGTTTTGTCTTCGGACAGTCTACAACTAATGAAAAACTGTTTTTT
TRBV2,-,TRBJ2-1,-,CAGRRTATYNEQFF,TGTGCCGGCCGAAGGACAGCGACCTACAATGAGCAGTTCTTC
TRBV27,-,TRBJ2-1,TRBD2,CASSLSLAGDEQFF,TGTGCCAGCAGTTTAAGTCTAGCGGGAGATGAGCAGTTCTTC
TRBV19,-,TRBJ1-4,-,CASSLSATNEKLFF,TGTGCCAGTAGTTTGAGCGCAACTAATGAAAAACTGTTTTTT
TRBV28,-,TRBJ2-7,TRBD2,CASSLLAGGYEQYF,TGTGCCAGCAGTTTACTAGCGGGGGGGTACGAGCAGTACTTC
TRBV4-1,-,TRBJ2-1,-,CASSQGTSYNEQFF,TGCGCCAGCAGCCAGGGGACATCTTACAATGAGCAGTTCTTC
TRBV5-1,-,TRBJ2-2,TRBD2,CASSLAGVGTGELFF,TGCGCCAGCAGCTTAGCGGGAGTAGGTACCGGGGAGCTGTTTTTT
TRBV27,-,TRBJ2-7,-,CASSPRSGTYEQYF,TGTGCCAGCAGTCCCCGCTCGGGGACCTACGAGCAGTACTTC
TRBV27,-,TRBJ1-4,-,CASSFRGWSEKLFF,TGTGCCAGCAGTTTTAGGGGTTGGAGCGAAAAACTGTTTTTT
TRBV9,-,TRBJ2-1,-,CASSVAGYNEQFF,TGTGCCAGCAGCGTAGCGGGGTACAATGAGCAGTTCTTC
TRBV9,-,TRBJ2-2,TRBD1,CASSTGTGNTGELFF,TGTGCCAGCAGCACCGGGACAGGGAACACCGGGGAGCTGTTTTTT
TRBV6-1,-,TRBJ1-4,-,CASSEAMTQTLATNEKLFF,TGTGCCAGCAGTGAAGCAATGACACAAACCCTTGCAACTAATGAAAAACTGTTTTTT
TRBV18,-,TRBJ2-1,TRBD2,CASSPNLLAGTYNEQFF,TGTGCCAGCTCACCAAATCTTCTAGCGGGCACCTACAATGAGCAGTTCTTC
TRBV10-1,-,TRBJ1-1,-,CASSPDMIFTEAFF,TGCGCCAGCAGTCCTGACATGATTTTCACTGAAGCTTTCTTT
TRBV5-6,-,TRBJ2-3,TRBD2,CASSVSSGRASGADTQYF,TGTGCCAGCAGCGTGAGTAGCGGGAGGGCCTCAGGGGCAGATACGCAGTATTTT
TRBV6-4,-,TRBJ2-1,TRBD2,CASRGLAGLYNEQFF,TGTGCCAGCAGGGGATTAGCGGGTCTCTACAATGAGCAGTTCTTC
TRBV5-1,-,TRBJ2-1,-,CASSRQANEQFF,TGCGCCAGCAGCCGACAGGCGAATGAGCAGTTCTTC
TRBV30,-,TRBJ1-2,TRBD1,CAWKTTGTGINGYTF,TGTGCCTGGAAGACAACAGGGACAGGGATTAATGGCTACACCTTC
TRBV9,-,TRBJ2-3,TRBD2,CASSGTSGRIDTQYF,TGTGCCAGCAGCGGGACTAGCGGGAGGATCGATACGCAGTATTTT
TRBV28,once,TRBJ1-2,TRBD1,CASSPGQGGGYTF,TGTGCCAGCAGTCCTGGACAGGGGGGCGGCTACACCTTC
TRBV7-9,-,TRBJ1-2,-,CASRLGGMNGYTF,TGTGCCAGCAGGTTGGGGGGGATGAATGGCTACACCTTC
TRBV9,-,TRBJ2-3,-,CASSPSQADTQYF,TGTGCCAGCAGCCCCAGTCAGGCAGATACGCAGTATTTT
TRBV13,-,TRBJ2-1,TRBD2,CASTTYRRTSGRSGYNEQFF,TGTGCCAGCACCACCTATCGGCGGACTAGCGGGAGGAGCGGCTACAATGAGCAGTTCTTC
TRBV5-1,-,TRBJ2-6,-,CASSFEGHRVSGANVLTF,TGCGCCAGCAGCTTTGAGGGACACCGCGTCTCTGGGGCCAACGTCCTGACTTTC
TRBV11-1,-,TRBJ1-1,TRBD1,CASSLARTGSLGNTEAFF,TGTGCCAGCAGCTTAGCGCGGACAGGGTCCTTGGGGAACACTGAAGCTTTCTTT
TRBV19,-,TRBJ1-5,-,CASSISSRGGIQPQHF,TGTGCCAGTAGTATATCCTCAAGAGGGGGTATTCAGCCCCAGCATTTT
TRBV6-6,-,TRBJ1-1,-,CASIRRGQNTEAFF,TGTGCCAGCATTCGTAGAGGACAGAACACTGAAGCTTTCTTT
TRBV19,few,TRBJ2-1,TRBD2,CASRPLSSSGRVYEQFF,TGTGCCAGTAGGCCACTCTCGTCTAGCGGGAGGGTCTATGAGCAGTTCTTC
TRBV6-1,-,TRBJ2-1,TRBD2,CASHEGISGGIEQFF,TGTGCCAGTCACGAGGGAATTAGCGGGGGAATAGAGCAGTTCTTC
TRBV18,-,TRBJ2-1,TRBD2,CASSPRTSGSWNEQFF,TGTGCCAGCTCACCCCGGACTAGCGGGAGTTGGAATGAGCAGTTCTTC